This T cell receptor beta chain was recovered during a study of shared clonotypes between healthy human individuals (dated by TCRdb to 2018 to 2021). Turning to the overall study: The cohort included three men and a couple of women between 18 and 49 years of age. For each donor, CD4 naive and CD4 memory were each given three plates, CD8 naive was given two plates, and CD8 memory was given one plate. Blood TCR repertoires of five healthy adults were deeply sequenced to estimate repertoire size and the extent of clonotype sharing between individuals. Libraries were prepared and TCR repertoires were sequenced by different laboratories using diverse techniques, in order to increase sequencing depth and limit assay-specific biases. Between about 0.94 and 8.9 billion PBMCs per donor were obtained by leukapheresis.

Of note for this clone: The antigen this receptor binds is unknown. Base qualities are not provided; no much larger clone lies one nucleotide away.

Broad study findings and their caveats: Because the study included a small number of donors, the genetic and exposure-history diversity represented was limited. Pairwise subsampling led to the expectation that sequencing depth would affect the degree of clonotype sharing among donors. Incomplete sequencing was indicated by rarefaction of sorted-subset datasets, despite the large sequencing depth. Estimated clonotype richness was generally larger for naive than for memory subsets. Compared with non-shared clonotypes, clonotypes shared by all four sorted-subset donors had higher generation probabilities. Across several donors, around 5.4% of naive CD4, roughly 3.5% of naive CD8, roughly 2.3% of memory CD4, and over 0.35% of memory CD8 clonotypes were shared. Sampling was limited to blood, and TCR repertoires in tissue likely differ from TCR repertoires in blood.

CD8 naive samples were CD45RO-negative cells positively selected for CCR7, giving a CD45RA+CCR7+ population that excluded TemRA cells. The donors were healthy, HIV-negative adults with no recently reported acute infections or vaccinations. Every donor was a Caucasian adult residing in Nashville, Tennessee, USA. Blood was obtained by leukapheresis, after which PBMCs were separated by Ficoll-Histopaque density gradient centrifugation and cryopreserved in liquid nitrogen vapor phase. Purity and quantity of every magnetically sorted T cell population were checked by analytical flow cytometry. Genomic DNA was isolated from every sorted fraction and measured by UV absorbance on a Nanodrop 2000c. Using the deep immunoSEQ assay, TCR CDR3 regions were amplified from genomic DNA by multiplex PCR. Extracted genomic DNA from each cell subset was spread evenly across all wells of several immunoSEQ 96-well plates, with each plate serving as a replicate. Each replicate PCR for sorted subsets received about 0.2 ug genomic DNA, equal to some 32,000 T cell genomes. Purified libraries were quantified with a Qubit 3.0 fluorometer, sized on a Bioanalyzer 2100, and re-quantified with the KAPA Library Quantification kit. Every immunoSEQ 96-well plate was sequenced on a separate single-read 150-cycle Illumina NextSeq 550 flow cell. The source study handled its data this way. The immunoSEQ output contained only junctional sequences without quality scores, so filtering could not match that applied to full-length reads. To assign V/J genes and CDR3, sequences were annotated against IMGT germline references using PyIR, a Python wrapper for IgBLAST v1.9. Any read was removed if the V/J assignment was weak (E-value above 1e-6), the CDR3 was missing, or the read contained stop codons, out-of-frame junctions, or ambiguous translated residues. V3J clonotypes were defined by identical inferred V gene, J gene, and CDR3 amino acid sequence. The percentage overlap between two repertoires was calculated by dividing the number of shared unique clonotypes by the size of the smaller repertoire. Repertoire richness was assessed with RTK rarefaction, the Chao1 estimator, and Recon v2.1 estimates of unobserved clonotypes. Generation probabilities for all TCRbeta clonotypes obtained by the gDNA method from a handful of donors were computed using OLGA. TCRdb retrieved this table from immuneACCESS and kept in-frame rearrangements only. Not all clones are present; in checked studies, unresolved V genes account for under half, and no reason is known for the remainder. V and J calls and clone size are as listed in that table; D and trimming were resolved from the DNA. The sample table records over 750,000 clones; 90% to 98% of these occur just once. Less than 0.25% of the sample is in the top ten clones.

The CDR3 covers 15 residues, taking in both the cysteine and the phenylalanine. CDR3 DNA is the only sequence kept; it has 45 bases, read in frame from the first base. Trimming at the junction amounts to 1 base on V and 4 bases on J, and the germline ends lie 11 bases apart. The germline V gene (reference sequence) yields MNHEY for CDR1 and SMNVEV for CDR2. In this chain, TRBV27 is recombined with TRBJ1-5; TRBD1 is a weak D gene call, 6 bases matching. The clonotype was recovered from a man younger than 45 in good health. Sample: naive CD8+ T cells sorted from blood. This specimen's cell subset or site label, per the study, means: CD45RA+CCR7+. The CDR3 loop reads CASSLFRGENQPQHF. The nucleotides are TGTGCCAGCAGTTTATTCAGGGGTGAAAATCAGCCCCAGCATTTT.